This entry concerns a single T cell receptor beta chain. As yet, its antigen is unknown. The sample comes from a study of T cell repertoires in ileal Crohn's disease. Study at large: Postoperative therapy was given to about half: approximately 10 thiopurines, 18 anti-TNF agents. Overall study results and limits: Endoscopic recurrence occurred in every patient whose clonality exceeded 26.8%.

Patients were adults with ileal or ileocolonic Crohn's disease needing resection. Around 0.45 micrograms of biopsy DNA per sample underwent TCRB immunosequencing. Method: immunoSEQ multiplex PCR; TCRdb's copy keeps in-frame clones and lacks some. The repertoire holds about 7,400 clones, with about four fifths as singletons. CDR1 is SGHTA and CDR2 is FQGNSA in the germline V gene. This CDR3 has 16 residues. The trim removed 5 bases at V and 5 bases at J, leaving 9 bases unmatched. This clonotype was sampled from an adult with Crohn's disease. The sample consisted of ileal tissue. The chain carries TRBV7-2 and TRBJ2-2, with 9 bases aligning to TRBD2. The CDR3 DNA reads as TGTGCCAGCAGCGCACCGGGACTAGCAGGAACCGGGGAGCTGTTTTTT. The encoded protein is CASSAPGLAGTGELFF. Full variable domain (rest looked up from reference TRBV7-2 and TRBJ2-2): GAGVSQSPSNKVTEKGKDVELRCDPISGHTALYWYRQSLGQGLEFLIYFQGNSAPDKSGLPSDRFSAERTGGSVSTLTIQRTQQEDSAVYLCASSAPGLAGTGELFFGEGSRLTVL.